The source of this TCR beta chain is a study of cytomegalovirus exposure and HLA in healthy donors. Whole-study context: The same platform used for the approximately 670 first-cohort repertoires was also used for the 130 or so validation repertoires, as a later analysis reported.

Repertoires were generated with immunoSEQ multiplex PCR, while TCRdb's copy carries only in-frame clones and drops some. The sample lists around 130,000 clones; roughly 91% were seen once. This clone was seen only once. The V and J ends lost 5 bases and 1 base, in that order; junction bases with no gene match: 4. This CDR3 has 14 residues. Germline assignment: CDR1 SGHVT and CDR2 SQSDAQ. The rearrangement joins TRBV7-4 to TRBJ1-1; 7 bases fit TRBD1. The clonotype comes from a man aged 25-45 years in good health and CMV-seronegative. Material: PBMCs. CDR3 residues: CASSGRQGNTEAFF. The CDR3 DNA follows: TGTGCCAGCAGCGGGCGACAGGGGAACACTGAAGCTTTCTTT.